This T cell receptor beta chain was recovered during a study of blood T cell repertoires in COVID-19. In the original analysis: Scientists estimated how many nucleated cells there were by amplifying reference gene primers. Some clones are missing from TCRdb's copy, which holds only in-frame ones; the method was immunoSEQ multiplex PCR. The V and J calls and clone size are taken from that table; D and trimming were inferred from the DNA. The sample records roughly 360,000 clones, roughly 87% being singletons. The study recruited people aged roughly 18 to 100 years across around 24 US areas. Categorization into cohorts depended on clinical history that participants reported. CDR3 length: 15 residues. Germline values: CDR1 SGHTA, CDR2 FQGNSA. Between the trimmed V and J ends, which lost 5 bases and 3 bases, there was a span of 14 bases.

The sequencing input was PBMCs or T cells enriched from blood (not recorded which). The V call is TRBV7-2, the J call TRBJ1-5, with a weak D call TRBD1 (5 bases). This clonotype was obtained from a woman aged 50 to 60 who had recovered from COVID-19. CDR3 bases: TGTGCCAGCAGCCCCTATACAGGCCCCAATCAGCCCCAGCATTTT. It specifies CASSPYTGPNQPQHF.